Described below is a single TCR beta chain sequence and its context. Per the original methods: Reference gene primer amplification gave nucleated cell count estimates. Clones were sequenced by immunoSEQ multiplex PCR, and TCRdb holds only the in-frame ones, with some missing. V, J and clone size reflect that table, while D and trimming were determined from the DNA. The sample carries 150,000 to 200,000 clones, under 90% recorded once. This sample is drawn from a study of blood T cell repertoires in COVID-19. Recruits, aged roughly 18 to 95 years, lived in 24 US areas. Participants' own reports of clinical history determined their cohort assignment. This CDR3 comprises 13 residues. Germline CDR1 is SGHDT and CDR2 is YYEEEE. With 4 bases removed from V and 3 bases from J, the gap between germline ends came to 11 bases.

The sample was PBMCs or T cells enriched from blood (not recorded which). This TCR came from a man between 60 and 75 years old who had recovered from COVID-19. The rearrangement uses TRBV5-6 and TRBJ2-7; D remains unclear. The CDR3 is CASSPSLFYEQYF. CDR3 nucleotides: TGTGCCAGCAGCCCTTCCCTATTCTACGAGCAGTACTTC.